The 22 T cell receptor beta chains given below trace back to one sample, sequenced in a study of blood T cells in healthy people across ages (dated by TCRdb to between 2015 and 2017). Library creation used 5' RACE. A second PCR of about 7 to 12 cycles was performed with a sample-barcoded 5' primer and a J-beta primer mix. TCRdb cleaned the public reads at Q25 with fastp, built clones with MiXCR and kept in-frame beta chains. Records with the same CDR3 protein are collapsed into one entry carrying the most frequent genes and DNA. This sample comprises approximately 2,000,000 distinct CDR3 sequences, around 42% of them detected only once. Roughly 23% of the sample goes to the ten largest clones. The sample consisted of blood. Receptors originate from a human donor in good health.

V is TRBV20-1 and J is TRBJ2-1; 9 bases are a match to TRBD2. Looked up from germline, CDR1 is DFQATT and CDR2 is SNEGSKA (reference sequence). CDR3 length: 13 amino acids. Trimming at V came to 7 bases and at J to 7 bases, leaving 8 bases not matched to a gene. The CDR3 loop reads CSVASGVVNEQFF. CDR3 sequence (DNA): TGCAGTGTTGCTAGCGGGGTGGTAAATGAGCAGTTCTTC.

The chain recombines TRBV29-1 with TRBJ2-3; TRBD1 aligns across 9 bases. J lost 4 bases, V lost 3 bases, and 5 bases had no gene match. Looked up from germline, CDR1 is SQVTM and CDR2 is ANQGSEA. The CDR3 consists of 14 residues. The CDR3 DNA reads as TGCAGCGTTGATACAGGGGGCGCGGCAGATACGCAGTATTTT. As protein: CSVDTGGAADTQYF.

The chain is built from TRBV7-8 and TRBJ1-2; D call uncertain. Germline loops: CDR1 SGHVS, CDR2 FQNEAQ. The CDR3 runs 13 residues. V lost 3 bases to trimming and J lost 4 bases, with 9 bases between them. CDR3 DNA sequence: TGTGCCAGCAGCTTCGAGATGGGCTATGGCTACACCTTC. Protein sequence: CASSFEMGYGYTF.

The V gene is TRBV7-2, the J gene TRBJ1-5; a possible D gene is TRBD1 (5 bases). This CDR3 region has 15 residues. Germline V gene data show CDR1 as SGHTA and CDR2 as FQGNSA. V shed 5 bases and J shed 6 bases, with 17 bases lying between them. CDR3 bases: TGTGCCAGCAGCCCCCACAGTACGGGGACTCAGCCCCAGCATTTT. This translates into CASSPHSTGTQPQHF.

This clonotype was recorded only once. The junction differs from germline at one of its ends, possibly a read error. The CDR3 DNA is TGCGCCTGCAGCCAAGTATACGACAGATCTGGAAACACCATATATTTT. This encodes CACSQVYDRSGNTIYF. The genes are TRBV4-3 and TRBJ1-3; a possible D gene is TRBD1 (5 bases). CDR3 length: 16 residues. The germline gives CDR1 LGHNA, CDR2 YSLEER.

The chain has TRBV6-5 and TRBJ1-5, with TRBD1 matching over 10 bases. V lost 5 bases and J lost 7; bases outside the gene matches: 5. In germline, CDR1 is MNHEY, CDR2 SVGAGI. There are 14 residues in the CDR3. This chain's CDR3 is CASSDRGQEQPQHF. The CDR3 DNA sequence: TGTGCCAGCAGTGACAGGGGGCAGGAGCAGCCCCAGCATTTT.

V is TRBV19 and J is TRBJ1-5; D gene unclear. The V gene lost 5 bases and the J gene lost 3 bases, with 14 bases spanning the gap. CDR1 is LNHDA and CDR2 is SQIVND in the germline V gene (reference sequence). CDR3 length: 15 residues. CDR3 coding DNA: TGTGCCAGTAGTTACGGACCGCGAGACAATCAGCCCCAGCATTTT. Protein product: CASSYGPRDNQPQHF.

The chain is built from TRBV15 and TRBJ2-5; no reliable D call. V lost 3 bases and J lost 3, with 11 bases in between. The CDR3 totals 14 residues. CDR1 is LNHNV and CDR2 is YYDKDF in the germline V gene (reference sequence). CDR3 residues: CATSSDPIKETQYF. CDR3 nucleotide sequence: TGTGCCACCAGCAGCGATCCCATTAAAGAGACCCAGTACTTC.

This clonotype was seen a few times. The V gene is TRBV9, the J gene TRBJ2-1; tentatively, D is TRBD2 (5 bases). The CDR3 contains 15 residues. The V gene's germline CDR1 is SGDLS and CDR2 YYNGEE. Trimming cost V 5 bases and J 8 bases, with 20 bases left between them. For the CDR3, the DNA is TGTGCCAGCAGATTGGGGAGCCCGGATCATCATGAGCAGTTCTTC. Its protein product is CASRLGSPDHHEQFF.

The CDR3 DNA follows: TGTGCCAGCAGCTTAAGTTTCGGGGCCCTACTGAGTGAGCAGTACTTC. The encoded protein is CASSLSFGALLSEQYF. The J gene is TRBJ2-4, the V gene TRBV7-8, with D perhaps matching TRBD1 or TRBD2 (5 bases each). This CDR3 comprises 16 residues. V was shortened by 2 bases and J by 13 bases, with 24 bases between the two germline ends. Germline V gene lookup returns CDR1 SGHVS and CDR2 FQNEAQ. Full variable domain (outside the CDR3, taken from reference TRBV7-8 and TRBJ2-4): GAGVSQSPRYKVAKRGQDVALRCDPISGHVSLFWYQQALGQGPEFLTYFQNEAQLDKSGLPSDRFFAERPEGSVSTLKIQRTQQEDSAVYLCASSLSFGALLSEQYFGAGTRLSVL.

The chain employs TRBV7-2 and TRBJ2-7; D tentatively reads TRBD1 or TRBD2 (5 bases each). Deletions cut 1 base from V and 3 bases from J, with 16 bases between. CDR1 is SGHTA and CDR2 is FQGNSA in the germline V gene. The CDR3 spans 16 residues. This chain's CDR3 is CASSLGLGEMGYEQYF. DNA of the CDR3: TGTGCCAGCAGCTTAGGCTTGGGGGAGATGGGCTACGAGCAGTACTTC.

The chain uses TRBV3-1 and TRBJ2-1; 9 nucleotides match TRBD2. Germline loops: CDR1 LGHDT, CDR2 YNNKEL (reference sequence). Germline trimming cut 1 base from V and 0 bases from J; bases unmatched to any gene: 10. The CDR3 has 19 amino acids. The CDR3 DNA sequence: TGTGCCAGCAGCCAAGTTGCTCTGGAGCGGGGGGTCTCCTACAATGAGCAGTTCTTC. Amino acid sequence: CASSQVALERGVSYNEQFF.

This chain joins TRBV5-1 and TRBJ2-7, with D tentatively TRBD1 (5 bases). The V gene's germline CDR1 is SGHRS and CDR2 YFSETQ. With 4 bases removed from V and 4 bases from J, the gap between germline ends came to 15 bases. The CDR3 totals 14 residues. CDR3 in amino acids: CASSVSGSYYEQYF. CDR3 in DNA: TGCGCCAGCAGCGTGTCAGGGTCTTATTACGAGCAGTACTTC.

This clonotype has more than one count but fewer than ten. The rearrangement joins TRBV6-2 or TRBV6-3 to TRBJ2-1; maybe TRBD1 (6 bases). The CDR3 contains 19 residues. Germline values: CDR1 MNHEY, CDR2 SVGEGT. Trimming removed 3 bases from V and 0 bases from J, with 21 bases in between. The CDR3 nucleotides are TGTGCCAGCAGTTATTACCCCGGGATGAAACAGGGCTCCTACAATGAGCAGTTCTTC. This codes for CASSYYPGMKQGSYNEQFF.

The V call is TRBV4-3, the J call TRBJ2-2, with TRBD2 matching over 11 bases. The CDR3 is 15 residues long. Germline CDR1 and CDR2: LGHNA and YSLEER. V dropped 2 bases and J dropped 7; count of bases not matched to a gene: 3. CDR3: CASSQLLAGGGELFF. In DNA, the CDR3 is TGCGCCAGCAGCCAACTCCTAGCGGGGGGCGGGGAGCTGTTTTTT.

The chain uses TRBV11-2 and TRBJ2-5; TRBD2 is a possible D gene (6 bases). Germline loops: CDR1 SGHAT, CDR2 FQNNGV. Between the trimmed V and J ends, which lost 5 bases and 2 bases, there was a span of 18 bases. This CDR3 has 16 residues. The CDR3 region is CASSQAGFREQETQYF. The CDR3 DNA reads TGTGCCAGCAGCCAAGCGGGTTTTAGGGAGCAAGAGACCCAGTACTTC.

This chain joins TRBV11-2 and TRBJ1-2; D is undetermined. The ends were cut back, 3 bases at V and 8 bases at J, with 19 bases in the middle. This CDR3 comprises 15 residues. Germline V gene lookup returns CDR1 SGHAT and CDR2 FQNNGV. The DNA of the CDR3 is TGTGCCAGCAGCTTGACCCTCGAAGGGCCTTGGGGCTACACCTTC. Amino acid sequence: CASSLTLEGPWGYTF. Variable domain in full (rest from reference TRBV11-2 and TRBJ1-2): EAGVAQSPRYKIIEKRQSVAFWCNPISGHATLYWYQQILGQGPKLLIQFQNNGVVDDSQLPKDRFSAERLKGVDSTLKIQPAKLEDSAVYLCASSLTLEGPWGYTFGSGTRLTVV.

The chain has TRBV7-9 and TRBJ1-5; tentatively, D is TRBD1 (6 bases). V was shortened by 2 bases and J by 7 bases, with 15 bases between the two germline ends. This CDR3 region has 15 residues. Germline-derived CDR1 and CDR2 are SEHNR and FQNEAQ (reference sequence). CDR3 coding DNA: TGTGCCAGCAGCTTAACAGGAGAGGGGGGCCAGCCCCAGCATTTT. It codes for CASSLTGEGGQPQHF.

This clonotype was counted a few times. The chain couples TRBV5-5 to TRBJ1-6; the match to TRBD1 covers 9 bases. The CDR3 runs 15 residues. Germline assignment: CDR1 SGHKS and CDR2 YYEKEE (reference sequence). V lost 6 bases, J lost 7 bases, and 8 bases stayed unmatched. This CDR3 reads CASTSHRGQNSPLHF. DNA of the CDR3: TGTGCCAGCACATCCCACAGGGGGCAAAATTCACCCCTCCACTTT.

The rearrangement links TRBV4-3 to TRBJ2-7, with 9 bases aligning to TRBD2. The assigned J gene may be wrong: the sequence end matches TRBJ2-5 better. The germline V gene has CDR1 LGHNA and CDR2 YSLEER. The CDR3 has 16 amino acids. The chain's CDR3 is CASSQASSGESETQYF. CDR3 coding DNA: TGCGCCAGCAGCCAAGCGTCTAGCGGGGAGTCAGAGACCCAGTACTTC.

J is TRBJ1-2 and V is TRBV5-1; no clear D gene. The CDR3 runs to 14 residues. Germline-derived CDR1 and CDR2 are SGHRS and YFSETQ. The V end lost 0 bases, the J end lost 6 bases, and 12 bases lay between the germline ends. The chain's CDR3 is CASSLAGRSDGYTF. In nucleotides, the CDR3 is TGCGCCAGCAGCTTGGCGGGTCGATCGGATGGCTACACCTTC.

This clonotype was observed at least ten times. This chain links TRBV5-6 with TRBJ2-5; D gene unclear. Germline V gene data show CDR1 as SGHDT and CDR2 as YYEEEE. The CDR3 runs 17 residues. Deletions cut 0 bases from V and 1 base from J, with 16 bases between. The CDR3 sequence: CASSLVGSHTSQETQYF. CDR3 coding DNA: TGTGCCAGCAGCTTGGTGGGCAGCCATACCTCCCAAGAGACCCAGTACTTC.